This T cell receptor (beta chain) is drawn from a study of cytomegalovirus exposure and HLA in healthy donors. General observations from the study: Upon later analysis, TCR association rates were observed to vary by HLA locus, being highest for DRB1 and lowest for HLA-C. Donor immune exposure was known only as CMV serostatus.

Comment on this clone: The antigen remains undetermined.

PCR amplification relied on 60 Vbeta primers (plus 13 Jbeta primers). The data were produced by immunoSEQ multiplex PCR, yet TCRdb's version contains in-frame clones alone and is incomplete. The table includes 150,000 to 200,000 clones, around 75% detected once. The CDR3 has 16 amino acids. The germline CDR1 and CDR2 sequences are ENHRY and SYGVKD. Germline trimming cut 4 bases from V and 6 bases from J; bases unmatched to any gene: 11. This receptor was obtained from a woman in her 50s in good health and CMV-seronegative. The sequenced sample consisted of PBMCs. The chain recombines TRBV10-3 with TRBJ2-3, with TRBD2 identical over 9 bases. The CDR3 region has the DNA TGTGCCATCAGTGTCTCCGGGACTAGCACCCGGGATACGCAGTATTTT. Translating it yields CAISVSGTSTRDTQYF.